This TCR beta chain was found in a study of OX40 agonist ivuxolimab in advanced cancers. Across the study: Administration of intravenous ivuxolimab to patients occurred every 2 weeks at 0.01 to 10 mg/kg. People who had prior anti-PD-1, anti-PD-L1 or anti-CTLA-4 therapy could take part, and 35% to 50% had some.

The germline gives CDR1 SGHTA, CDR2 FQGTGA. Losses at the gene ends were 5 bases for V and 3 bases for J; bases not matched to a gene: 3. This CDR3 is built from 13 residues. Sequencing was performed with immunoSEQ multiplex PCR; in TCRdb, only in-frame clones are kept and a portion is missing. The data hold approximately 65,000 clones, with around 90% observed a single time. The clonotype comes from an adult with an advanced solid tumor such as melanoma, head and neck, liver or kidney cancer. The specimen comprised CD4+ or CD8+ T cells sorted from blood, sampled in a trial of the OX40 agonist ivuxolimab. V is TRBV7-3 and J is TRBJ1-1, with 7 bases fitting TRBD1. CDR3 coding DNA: TGTGCCAGCAGCACTCAGGGGGACACTGAAGCTTTCTTT. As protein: CASSTQGDTEAFF.